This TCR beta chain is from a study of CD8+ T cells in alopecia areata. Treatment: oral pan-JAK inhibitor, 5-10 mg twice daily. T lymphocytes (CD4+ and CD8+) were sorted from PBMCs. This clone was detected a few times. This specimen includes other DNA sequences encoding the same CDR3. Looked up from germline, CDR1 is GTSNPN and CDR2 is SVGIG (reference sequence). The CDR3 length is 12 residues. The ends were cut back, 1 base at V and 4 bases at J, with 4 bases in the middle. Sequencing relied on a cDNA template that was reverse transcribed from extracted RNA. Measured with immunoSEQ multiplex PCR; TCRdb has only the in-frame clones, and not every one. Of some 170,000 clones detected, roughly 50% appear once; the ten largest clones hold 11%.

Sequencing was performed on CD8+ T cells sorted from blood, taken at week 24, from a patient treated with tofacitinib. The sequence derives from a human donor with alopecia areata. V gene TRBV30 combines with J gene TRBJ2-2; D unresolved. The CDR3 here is CAWSGGTGELFF. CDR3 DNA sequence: TGTGCCTGGAGTGGGGGCACCGGGGAGCTGTTTTTT.